A single sample gave rise to the 15 T cell receptor beta chains below, sequenced in a study of radiation and T cells in renal cell carcinoma. As for treatment: treatment-naive control, cytoreductive nephrectomy. Assay used: immunoSEQ multiplex PCR; TCRdb lists only in-frame clones, some missing. The data show some 9,800 clones, about 66% seen once. The specimen comprised tumor tissue, sampled from a patient whose treatment was nephrectomy without radiotherapy. These receptors were obtained from a man between 60 and 75 years old with renal cell carcinoma.

V is TRBV10-3 and J is TRBJ2-3; 9 bases align to TRBD2. The CDR3 covers 17 residues. J lost 5 bases, V lost 3 bases, and 12 bases had no gene match. CDR1 ENHRY and CDR2 SYGVKD come from the germline V gene. The CDR3, as DNA: TGTGCCATCAGTGAAGGCGGGGGGGCTCGTGAAAGAGATACGCAGTATTTT. Translated, it gives CAISEGGGARERDTQYF.

This rearrangement joins TRBV30 to TRBJ1-2, with D tentatively TRBD1 (5 bases). The germline gives CDR1 GTSNPN, CDR2 SVGIG (reference sequence). Deletions cut 3 bases from V and 7 bases from J, with 12 bases between. CDR3 length: 12 residues. CDR3: CAWRDDSLGYTF. DNA of the CDR3: TGTGCCTGGAGGGACGACAGCCTTGGCTACACCTTC. The complete variable domain, with remaining parts taken from reference TRBV30 and TRBJ1-2, reads SQTIHQWPATLVQPVGSPLSLECTVEGTSNPNLYWYRQAAGRGLQLLFYSVGIGQISSEVPQNLSASRPQDRQFILSSKKLLLSDSGFYLCAWRDDSLGYTFGSGTRLTVV.

The rearrangement links TRBV6-5 to TRBJ1-1, with no clear D. V was trimmed by 0 bases and J by 0 bases, leaving 5 bases between them. The CDR3 sequence is 14 residues long. Germline assignment: CDR1 MNHEY and CDR2 SVGAGI. The CDR3 DNA reads TGTGCCAGCAGTTACTCCCAGATGAACACTGAAGCTTTCTTT. Translated: CASSYSQMNTEAFF.

The CDR3 spells CASSLLAGGAPKETQYF. CDR3 DNA sequence: TGTGCCAGCAGTTTATTGGCGGGAGGGGCCCCTAAGGAGACCCAGTACTTC. The V call is TRBV27, the J call TRBJ2-5, with 9 bases aligning to TRBD2. Unmatched junction bases numbered 11, after V lost 1 base and J lost 5 bases. The CDR3 totals 17 residues. The germline gives CDR1 MNHEY, CDR2 SMNVEV (reference sequence).

This clone was seen only a few times. This chain connects TRBV29-1 to TRBJ1-2; a weak D match, TRBD1 (5 bases). The CDR3 contains 15 residues. Germline loops: CDR1 SQVTM, CDR2 ANQGSEA. V lost 4 bases and J lost 0, with 15 bases in between. CDR3 sequence: CSVVGGTEANYGYTF. The DNA of the CDR3 is TGCAGCGTTGTAGGAGGGACCGAAGCTAACTATGGCTACACCTTC.

This clone has just one count. V gene TRBV5-1 combines with J gene TRBJ2-5; TRBD1 matches 10 bases. The CDR3 totals 15 residues. V dropped 2 bases and J dropped 3; count of bases not matched to a gene: 4. CDR1 SGHRS and CDR2 YFSETQ come from the germline V gene. CDR3 loop: CASSFSGTGEETQYF. The CDR3 DNA follows: TGCGCCAGCAGCTTCTCCGGGACAGGGGAAGAGACCCAGTACTTC.

The rearrangement joins TRBV7-6 to TRBJ2-7, with TRBD2 as a possible D gene (6 bases). The CDR3 length is 12 residues. CDR1 is SGHVS, CDR2 FNYEAQ, per germline. V was shortened by 3 bases and J by 6 bases, with 9 bases between the two germline ends. CDR3 in DNA: TGTGCCAGCAGCTTTACCGGGAGCGAGCAGTACTTC. Translated, it gives CASSFTGSEQYF. The variable domain in full, completed from reference TRBV7-6 and TRBJ2-7, reads GAGVSQSPRYKVTKRGQDVALRCDPISGHVSLYWYRQALGQGPEFLTYFNYEAQQDKSGLPNDRFSAERPEGSISTLTIQRTEQRDSAMYRCASSFTGSEQYFGPGTRLTVT.

J is TRBJ2-7 and V is TRBV18; TRBD1 aligns across 10 bases. The V gene end was trimmed by 3 bases and the J gene end by 1 base; junction bases not matched to a gene: 6. The germline gives CDR1 KGHSH, CDR2 LQKENI. The CDR3 loop spans 16 amino acids. In DNA, the CDR3 is TGTGCCAGCTCACCCCCCGGGACAGGGGTGTCCTACGAGCAGTACTTC. Translation: CASSPPGTGVSYEQYF.

This chain uses TRBV7-2 with TRBJ2-1, with 16 bases fitting TRBD2. The CDR3 is 17 residues long. Germline CDR1 reads SGHTA; CDR2 reads FQGNSA. V shed 0 bases and J 8 bases; nucleotides not matched to a gene: 4. CDR3 coding DNA: TGTGCCAGCAGCTTAGCGGTGGGACTAGCGGGAGGGCATGAGCAGTTCTTC. Translated: CASSLAVGLAGGHEQFF.

This clone appeared once. The J gene is TRBJ2-3, the V gene TRBV7-2; D may match TRBD1 or TRBD2 (5 bases each). Trimming removed 5 bases at V and 1 base at J, with 16 bases between. The CDR3 runs to 16 residues. The V gene's germline CDR1 is SGHTA and CDR2 FQGNSA. CDR3 loop: CASSPTRGVGTDTQYF. The CDR3 DNA reads as TGTGCCAGCAGCCCTACCCGGGGCGTGGGCACAGATACGCAGTATTTT.

The rearrangement uses TRBV6-1 and TRBJ2-1; 10 bases are shared with TRBD2. With 5 bases clipped from V and 6 bases from J, the junction kept 7 bases outside the gene matches. The CDR3 is 15 residues long. Per germline, CDR1 MNHNS and CDR2 SASEGT. DNA of the CDR3: TGTGCCAGCAGTCCTTTAGCGGGAGGAGCCAATGAGCAGTTCTTC. Residues: CASSPLAGGANEQFF.

This clone was counted a few times. The gene calls are TRBV29-1 and TRBJ2-2, with a tentative D call TRBD2 (5 bases). CDR3 length: 15 amino acids. V lost 4 bases and J 1 base, leaving 13 bases between the germline ends. Germline V gives CDR1 SQVTM, CDR2 ANQGSEA. The CDR3 region is CSVGFPGENTGELFF. As DNA, the CDR3 is TGCAGCGTTGGGTTCCCCGGGGAGAACACCGGGGAGCTGTTTTTT.

The V gene is TRBV11-2, the J gene TRBJ2-5; TRBD2 aligns across 11 bases. The trim removed 0 bases at V and 5 bases at J, leaving 8 bases unmatched. CDR3 length equals 17 residues. Per the germline V gene, CDR1 is SGHAT and CDR2 is FQNNGV. CDR3 sequence (DNA): TGTGCCAGCAGCTTAGATATTGGTAGCGGGAGGGGGGAGACCCAGTACTTC. Translating it yields CASSLDIGSGRGETQYF. Full variable domain (outside the CDR3, taken from reference TRBV11-2 and TRBJ2-5): EAGVAQSPRYKIIEKRQSVAFWCNPISGHATLYWYQQILGQGPKLLIQFQNNGVVDDSQLPKDRFSAERLKGVDSTLKIQPAKLEDSAVYLCASSLDIGSGRGETQYFGPGTRLLVL.

The rearrangement links TRBV30 to TRBJ2-2, with 8 positions matching TRBD1. The germline CDR1 and CDR2 sequences are GTSNPN and SVGIG (reference sequence). V trimming: 3 bases; J trimming: 0 bases; junction bases outside the gene matches: 3. This CDR3 spans 15 amino acids. The CDR3 is CAWSRGRTNTGELFF. The CDR3 nucleotides are TGTGCCTGGAGCAGGGGGCGTACGAACACCGGGGAGCTGTTTTTT.

The chain is built from TRBV10-2 and TRBJ1-1; 10 bases match TRBD1. CDR1 and CDR2 from the germline V gene are WSHSY and SAAADI. J was trimmed by 4 bases and V by 4 bases; bases with no gene match: 0. CDR3 length: 13 amino acids. The CDR3 protein is CASSGQGATEAFF. The CDR3 region has the DNA TGCGCCAGCAGTGGACAGGGGGCCACTGAAGCTTTCTTT.